Here is one T cell receptor beta chain with its context. Its antigen is unknown. TCRdb reanalyzed the 5' RACE reads, giving one entry per CDR3 protein sequence and no DNA. Its table lists 330,000 or so distinct CDR3 sequences. This sample was included in a study of monozygotic twins with inflammatory bowel disease. Findings and limits, study-wide: Clonotypes shared with others were fewer in IBD patients than in healthy twins, especially with disease activity. Part of the variability in patient repertoires may have come from differing immunosuppressive treatments.

The CDR3 extends over 14 amino acids. Per the germline V gene, CDR1 is DFQATT and CDR2 is SNEGSKA (reference sequence). This chain uses TRBV20-1 with TRBJ2-7; the TCRdb call, TRBD2, lacks DNA for checking. This sequence originates from a human donor with ulcerative colitis or Crohn's disease, or a healthy co-twin of an affected twin (not recorded which). The specimen sequenced was blood. This CDR3 reads CSALRTSGTYEQYF.